The clone carrying this T cell receptor beta chain was recorded once. Its cognate antigen is unknown. Treatment specified: oral pan-JAK inhibitor, 5-10 mg twice daily. Sequencing used cDNA as its template, made by extracting RNA and reverse transcribing it. Produced via immunoSEQ multiplex PCR; TCRdb's table is partial and in-frame only. The sample shows under 95,000 clones, about three quarters of them seen only once. The data stem from a study of CD8+ T cells in alopecia areata. Study-level results: Higher clonality was seen in lesional scalp than in normal scalp, especially in alopecia totalis/universalis. Expanded CD8+ clones among the top 100, as well as scalp clonality, were significantly decreased by tofacitinib.

Per the germline V gene, CDR1 is GTSNPN and CDR2 is SVGIG (reference sequence). V was pared by 0 bases and J by 6 bases, with 12 bases between. The CDR3 has 13 residues. The sample in question was CD8+ T cells sorted from blood, obtained at approximately week 42, from a patient treated with tofacitinib. The sequence was collected from a human donor with alopecia areata. The genes are TRBV30 and TRBJ2-7; D might be TRBD1 or TRBD2, each matching 5 bases. CDR3: CAWSVNPGGEQYF. CDR3 DNA sequence: TGTGCCTGGAGTGTAAACCCTGGGGGCGAGCAGTACTTC.